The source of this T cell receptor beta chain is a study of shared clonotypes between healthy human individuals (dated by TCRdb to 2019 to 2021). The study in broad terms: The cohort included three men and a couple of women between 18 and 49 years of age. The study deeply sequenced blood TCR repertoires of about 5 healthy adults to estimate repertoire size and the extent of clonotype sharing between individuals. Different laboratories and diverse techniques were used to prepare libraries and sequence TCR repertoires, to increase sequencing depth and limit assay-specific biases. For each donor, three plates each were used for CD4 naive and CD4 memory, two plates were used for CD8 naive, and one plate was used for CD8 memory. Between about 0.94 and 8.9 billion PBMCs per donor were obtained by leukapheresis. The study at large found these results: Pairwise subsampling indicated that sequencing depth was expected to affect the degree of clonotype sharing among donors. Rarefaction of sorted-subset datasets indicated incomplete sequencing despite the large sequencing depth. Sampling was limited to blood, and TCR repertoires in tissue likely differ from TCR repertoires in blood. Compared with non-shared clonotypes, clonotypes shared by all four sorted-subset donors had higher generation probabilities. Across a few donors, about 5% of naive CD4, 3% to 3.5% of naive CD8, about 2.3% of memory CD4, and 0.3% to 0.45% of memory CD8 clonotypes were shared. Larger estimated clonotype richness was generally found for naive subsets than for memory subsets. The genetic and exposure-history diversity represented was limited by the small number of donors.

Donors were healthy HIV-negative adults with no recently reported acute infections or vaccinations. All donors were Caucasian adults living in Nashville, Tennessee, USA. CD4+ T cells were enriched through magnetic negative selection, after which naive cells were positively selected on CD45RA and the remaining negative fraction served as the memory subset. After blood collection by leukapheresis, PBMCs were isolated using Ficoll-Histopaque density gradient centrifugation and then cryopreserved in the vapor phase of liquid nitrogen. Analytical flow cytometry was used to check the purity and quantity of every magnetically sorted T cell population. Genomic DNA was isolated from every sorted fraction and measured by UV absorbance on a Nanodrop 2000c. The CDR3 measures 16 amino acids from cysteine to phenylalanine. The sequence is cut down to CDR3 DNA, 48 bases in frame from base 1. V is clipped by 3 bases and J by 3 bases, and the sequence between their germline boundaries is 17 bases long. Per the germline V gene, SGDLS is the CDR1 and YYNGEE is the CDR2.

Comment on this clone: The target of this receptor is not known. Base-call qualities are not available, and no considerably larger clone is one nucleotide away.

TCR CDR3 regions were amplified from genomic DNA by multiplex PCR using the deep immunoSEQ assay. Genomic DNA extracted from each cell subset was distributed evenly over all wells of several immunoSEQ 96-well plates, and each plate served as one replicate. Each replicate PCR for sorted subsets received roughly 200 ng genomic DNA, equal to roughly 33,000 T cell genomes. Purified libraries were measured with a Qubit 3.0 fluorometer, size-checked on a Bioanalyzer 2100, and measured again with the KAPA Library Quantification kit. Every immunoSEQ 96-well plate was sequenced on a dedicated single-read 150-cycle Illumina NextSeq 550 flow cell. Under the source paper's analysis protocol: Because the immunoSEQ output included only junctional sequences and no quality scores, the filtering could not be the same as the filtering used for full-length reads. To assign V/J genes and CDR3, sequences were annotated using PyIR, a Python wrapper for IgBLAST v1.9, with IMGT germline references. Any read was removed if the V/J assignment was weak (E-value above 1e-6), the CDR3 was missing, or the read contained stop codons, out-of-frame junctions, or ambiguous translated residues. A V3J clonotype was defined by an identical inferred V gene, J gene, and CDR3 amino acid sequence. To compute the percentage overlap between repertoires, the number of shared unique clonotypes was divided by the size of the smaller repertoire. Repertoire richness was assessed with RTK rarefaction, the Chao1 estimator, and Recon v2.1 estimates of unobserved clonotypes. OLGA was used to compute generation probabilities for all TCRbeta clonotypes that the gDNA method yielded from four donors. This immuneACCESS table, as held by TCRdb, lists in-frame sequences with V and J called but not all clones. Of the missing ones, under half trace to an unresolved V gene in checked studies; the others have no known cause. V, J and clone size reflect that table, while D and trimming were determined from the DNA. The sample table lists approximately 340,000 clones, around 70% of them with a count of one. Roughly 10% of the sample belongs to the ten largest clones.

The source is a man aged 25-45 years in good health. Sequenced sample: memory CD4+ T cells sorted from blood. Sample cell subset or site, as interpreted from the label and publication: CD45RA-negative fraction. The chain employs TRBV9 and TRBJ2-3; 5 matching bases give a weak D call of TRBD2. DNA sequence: TGTGCCAGCAGCGGAGGGTGGGAGTTCGGGACAGATACGCAGTATTTT. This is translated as CASSGGWEFGTDTQYF. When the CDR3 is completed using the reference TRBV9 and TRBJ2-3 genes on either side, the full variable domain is DSGVTQTPKHLITATGQRVTLRCSPRSGDLSVYWYQQSLDQGLQFLIQYYNGEERAKGNILERFSAQQFPDLHSELNLSSLELGDSALYFCASSGGWEFGTDTQYFGPGTRLTVL.